This T cell receptor beta chain was obtained from a study of cytotoxic CD8 clonotypes in ibrutinib-treated CLL. In the study overall: Researchers reported ten to eleven relapsed/refractory and under 16 treatment-naive patients, 17 to 18 of them IGHV unmutated. Collecting the response samples happened after a median roughly eleven months of treatment, with a range of 6 to 36.

The table came from immunoSEQ multiplex PCR; TCRdb's copy has only in-frame clones and leaves some out. The top ten hold less than 35% of the sample, which has 95,000 to 100,000 clones, around 80% seen once. With cryopreserved PBMCs as the source, approximately 2 micrograms of genomic DNA went to TCR beta libraries. With regard to this clone: No antigen is known for it.

V was cut by 3 bases and J by 2 bases, with 14 bases left in between. CDR1 and CDR2 from the germline V gene are SGHDN and FVKESK. CDR3 length: 15 residues. Whole-study findings and limits: Baseline-level clonality went beyond age-matched healthy donors and moved in step with circulating CD8+ T-cell counts.

This rearrangement joins TRBV14 to TRBJ2-7; D not resolved. The TCR comes from a human donor with chronic lymphocytic leukemia. The source material was PBMCs, sampled after 12 months of ibrutinib treatment. CDR3 nucleotides: TGTGCCAGCAGCCAGTACAGCTTGACTGCCTACGAGCAGTACTTC. This gives the protein CASSQYSLTAYEQYF. Full variable domain (outside the CDR3, taken from reference TRBV14 and TRBJ2-7): EAGVTQFPSHSVIEKGQTVTLRCDPISGHDNLYWYRRVMGKEIKFLLHFVKESKQDESGMPNNRFLAERTGGTYSTLKVQPAELEDSGVYFCASSQYSLTAYEQYFGPGTRLTVT.